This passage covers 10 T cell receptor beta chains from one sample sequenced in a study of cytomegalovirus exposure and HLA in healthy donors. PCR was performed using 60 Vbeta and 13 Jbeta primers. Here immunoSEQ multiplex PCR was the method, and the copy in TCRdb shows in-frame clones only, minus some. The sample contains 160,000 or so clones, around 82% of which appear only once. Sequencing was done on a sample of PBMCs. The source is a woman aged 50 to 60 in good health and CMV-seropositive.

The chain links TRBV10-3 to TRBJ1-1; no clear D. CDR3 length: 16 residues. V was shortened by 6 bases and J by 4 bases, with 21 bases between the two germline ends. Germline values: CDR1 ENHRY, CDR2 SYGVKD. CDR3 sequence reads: CAIRDALHSGSTEAFF. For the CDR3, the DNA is TGTGCCATCAGGGATGCCCTACATTCGGGGAGCACTGAAGCTTTCTTT.

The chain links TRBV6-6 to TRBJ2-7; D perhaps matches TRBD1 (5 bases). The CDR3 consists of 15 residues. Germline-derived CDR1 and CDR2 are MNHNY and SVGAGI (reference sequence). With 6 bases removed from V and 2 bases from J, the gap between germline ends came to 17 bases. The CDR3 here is CASREYGQDPYEQYF. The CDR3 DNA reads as TGTGCCAGCAGGGAATACGGACAAGACCCCTACGAGCAGTACTTC.

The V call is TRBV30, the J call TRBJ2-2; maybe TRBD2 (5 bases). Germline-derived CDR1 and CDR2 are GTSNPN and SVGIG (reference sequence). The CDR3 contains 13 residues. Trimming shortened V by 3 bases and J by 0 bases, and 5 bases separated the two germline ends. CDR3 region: CAWRTTNTGELFF. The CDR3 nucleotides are TGTGCCTGGAGGACTACGAACACCGGGGAGCTGTTTTTT.

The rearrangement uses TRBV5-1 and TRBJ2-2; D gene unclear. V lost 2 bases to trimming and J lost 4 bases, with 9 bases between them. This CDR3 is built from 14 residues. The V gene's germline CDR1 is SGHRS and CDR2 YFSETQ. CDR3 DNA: TGCGCCAGCAGCTTTGTTCCGGGCACCGGGGAGCTGTTTTTT. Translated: CASSFVPGTGELFF.

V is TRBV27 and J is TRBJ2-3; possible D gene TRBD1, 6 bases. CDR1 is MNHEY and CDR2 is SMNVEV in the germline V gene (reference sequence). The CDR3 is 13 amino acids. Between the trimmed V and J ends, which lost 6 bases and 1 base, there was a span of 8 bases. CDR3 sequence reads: CASSWTGTDTQYF. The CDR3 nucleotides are TGTGCCAGCAGCTGGACAGGCACAGATACGCAGTATTTT.

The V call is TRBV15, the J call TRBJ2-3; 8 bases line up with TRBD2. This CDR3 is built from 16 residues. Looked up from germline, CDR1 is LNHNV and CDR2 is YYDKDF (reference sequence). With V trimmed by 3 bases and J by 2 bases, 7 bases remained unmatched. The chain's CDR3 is CATSSAGTRLTDTQYF. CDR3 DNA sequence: TGTGCCACCAGCAGCGCCGGGACTAGGCTCACAGATACGCAGTATTTT.

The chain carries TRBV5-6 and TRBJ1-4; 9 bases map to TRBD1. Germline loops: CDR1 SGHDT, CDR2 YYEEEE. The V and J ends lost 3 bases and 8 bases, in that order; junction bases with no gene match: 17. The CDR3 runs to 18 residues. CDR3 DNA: TGTGCCAGCAGCTCCCTCCGGGACAGGGAAGGGGTCGGGGAAAAACTGTTTTTT. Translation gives CASSSLRDREGVGEKLFF.

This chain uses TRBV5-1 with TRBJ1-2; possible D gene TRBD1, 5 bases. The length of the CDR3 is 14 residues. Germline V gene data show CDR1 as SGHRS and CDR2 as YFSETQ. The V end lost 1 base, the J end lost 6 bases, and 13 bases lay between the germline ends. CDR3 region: CASSLTQGFDGYTF. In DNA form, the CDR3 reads TGCGCCAGCAGCTTGACGCAGGGTTTTGATGGCTACACCTTC.

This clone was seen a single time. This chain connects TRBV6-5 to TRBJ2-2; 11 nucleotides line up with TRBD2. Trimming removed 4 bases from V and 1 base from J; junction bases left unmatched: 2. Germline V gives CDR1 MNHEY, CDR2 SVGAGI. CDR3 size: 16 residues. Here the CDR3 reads CASSLAGGKNTGELFF. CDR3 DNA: TGTGCCAGCAGTTTAGCGGGGGGGAAGAACACCGGGGAGCTGTTTTTT.

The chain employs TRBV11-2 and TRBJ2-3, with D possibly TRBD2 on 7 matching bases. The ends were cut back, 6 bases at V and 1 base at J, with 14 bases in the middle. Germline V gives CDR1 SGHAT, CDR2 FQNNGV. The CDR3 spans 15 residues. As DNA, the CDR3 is TGTGCCAGCAGGCGTTGGGGGGGCGGCACAGATACGCAGTATTTT. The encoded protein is CASRRWGGGTDTQYF.